These 10 T cell receptor beta chains came from one sample sequenced in a study of cytomegalovirus exposure and HLA in healthy donors. Use of 60 Vbeta and 13 Jbeta primers characterized the PCR. The protocol was immunoSEQ multiplex PCR, while the TCRdb copy is restricted to in-frame clones and leaves out a portion. Here the sample spans more than 85,000 clones, approximately 80% being singletons. The sequencing sample was made of PBMCs. The receptors shown here come from a woman between 18 and 30 years old in good health and CMV-seronegative.

This clone was seen only a few times. This chain connects TRBV5-1 to TRBJ1-1; the D is unclear. The germline CDR1 and CDR2 sequences are SGHRS and YFSETQ. Trimming pared 0 bases from V and 1 base from J, leaving 7 bases between. The CDR3 covers 14 residues. The CDR3 loop reads CASSLGGTNTEAFF. The DNA for the CDR3 is TGCGCCAGCAGCTTGGGAGGAACGAACACTGAAGCTTTCTTT.

This chain links TRBV29-1 with TRBJ2-5; 7 bases map to TRBD1. The CDR3 length is 17 residues. Trimming took 0 bases from V and 3 from J; bases not matched to a gene: 13. Germline CDR1 reads SQVTM; CDR2 reads ANQGSEA. CDR3 residues: CSVEDLDRRQGEETQYF. CDR3 in DNA: TGCAGCGTTGAAGATCTCGACCGTCGGCAGGGGGAAGAGACCCAGTACTTC.

To note about this clone: The identical CDR3 is also encoded by other nucleotide sequences in the sample. V and J are TRBV6-6 and TRBJ1-2; D is ambiguous. Per germline, CDR1 MNHNY and CDR2 SVGAGI (reference sequence). The length of the CDR3 is 12 residues. V was pared by 4 bases and J by 2 bases, with 5 bases between. The CDR3 sequence: CASSLSNYGYTF. The CDR3 nucleotides read TGTGCCAGCAGTTTATCCAACTATGGCTACACCTTC.

This rearrangement joins TRBV28 to TRBJ2-7; perhaps TRBD2 as D (6 bases). This CDR3 region has 15 residues. With 6 bases removed from V and 0 bases from J, the gap between germline ends came to 15 bases. Germline lookup yields CDR1 MDHEN and CDR2 SYDVKM. CDR3 in amino acids: CASSLRGLNSYEQYF. CDR3 coding DNA: TGTGCCAGCAGCCTACGGGGGTTAAACTCCTACGAGCAGTACTTC.

V is TRBV6-6 and J is TRBJ2-7; a weak D match, TRBD2 (5 bases). CDR1 is MNHNY, CDR2 SVGAGI, per germline (reference sequence). V was shortened by 0 bases and J by 6 bases, with 12 bases between the two germline ends. CDR3 size: 14 residues. The CDR3 reads CASSYSFEGGEQYF. CDR3 coding DNA: TGTGCCAGCAGTTACTCGTTTGAGGGTGGCGAGCAGTACTTC.

The chain carries TRBV7-2 and TRBJ2-3; D unresolved. This CDR3 has 12 residues. The ends were cut back, 4 bases at V and 4 bases at J, with 6 bases in the middle. Germline V gene data show CDR1 as SGHTA and CDR2 as FQGNSA. The CDR3 coding sequence is TGTGCCAGCAGCTCCAACTCAGATACGCAGTATTTT. This gives the protein CASSSNSDTQYF.

The gene calls are TRBV5-6 and TRBJ1-1; D not resolved. This CDR3 has 16 residues. Germline V gene data show CDR1 as SGHDT and CDR2 as YYEEEE. V lost 5 bases, J lost 0 bases, and 17 bases lay in between. CDR3 DNA sequence: TGTGCCAGCAGTGGTGCGTTGCGGGGAATGAACACTGAAGCTTTCTTT. This translates into CASSGALRGMNTEAFF.

The V and J genes are TRBV13 and TRBJ2-7; a weak D match, TRBD2 (5 bases). This CDR3 is built from 19 residues. CDR1 and CDR2 from the germline V gene are PRHDT and FYEKMQ (reference sequence). Trimming took 4 bases from V and 0 from J, leaving 25 bases between them. CDR3 nucleotides: TGTGCCAGCAGCTCACTCAAACCGCGGTCCTTAGGAGGCTCCTACGAGCAGTACTTC. Translated: CASSSLKPRSLGGSYEQYF.

The chain uses TRBV6-5 and TRBJ1-1; D gene ambiguous. Trimming took off 4 bases at V and 0 bases at J, with 9 bases between the two ends. Germline assignment: CDR1 MNHEY and CDR2 SVGAGI. CDR3 length equals 14 residues. In DNA form, the CDR3 reads TGTGCCAGCAGTTGGGCCAGTATGAACACTGAAGCTTTCTTT. This encodes CASSWASMNTEAFF.

The chain employs TRBV2 and TRBJ2-7, with TRBD1 as a possible D gene (5 bases). The CDR3 covers 14 residues. Trimming stripped 4 bases from V and 2 bases from J, with 12 bases between. Germline assignment: CDR1 SNHLY and CDR2 FYNNEI. The DNA for the CDR3 is TGTGCCAGCAGTGTCAGGGCCGTTACCTACGAGCAGTACTTC. It yields the protein CASSVRAVTYEQYF.